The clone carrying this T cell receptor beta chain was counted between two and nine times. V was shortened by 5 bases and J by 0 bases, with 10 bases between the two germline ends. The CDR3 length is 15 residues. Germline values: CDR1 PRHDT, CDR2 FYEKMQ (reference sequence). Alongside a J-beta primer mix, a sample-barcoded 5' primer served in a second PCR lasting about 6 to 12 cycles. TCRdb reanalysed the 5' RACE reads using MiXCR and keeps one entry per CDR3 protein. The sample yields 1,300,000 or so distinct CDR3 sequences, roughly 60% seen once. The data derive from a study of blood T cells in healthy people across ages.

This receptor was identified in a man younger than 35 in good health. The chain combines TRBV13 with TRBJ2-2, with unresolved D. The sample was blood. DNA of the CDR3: TGTGCCAGCAGCCCCGGGTTATCGAACACCGGGGAGCTGTTTTTT. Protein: CASSPGLSNTGELFF.